The clone carrying this T cell receptor beta chain was found a few times. The data stem from a study of T-cell reconstitution after alpha-beta-depleted transplantation in children. During its preparation, the TCRbeta library received unique molecular identifiers. TCRdb reprocessed the PCR reads with MiXCR, giving one entry per CDR3 protein. The top ten hold 2% to 3% of the sample, which has some 500,000 distinct CDR3 sequences, about 31% seen once. The CDR3 contains 14 residues. V shed 4 bases and J 8 bases; nucleotides not matched to a gene: 10. CDR1 and CDR2 (germline): SGHRS, YFSETQ. The V and J genes are TRBV5-1 and TRBJ1-2, with 8 nucleotides matching TRBD1. This specimen consisted of PBMCs from the stem cell graft donor, obtained from the stem cell graft. This clonotype was obtained from a human donor who donated a stem cell graft to a child with aplastic anemia. In nucleotides, the CDR3 is TGCGCCAGCAGCCCATGGGGACAGGACGGCGGCTACACCTTC. It yields the protein CASSPWGQDGGYTF.